The 5 T cell receptor beta chains in this list originate from one sample, sequenced in a study of blood T cells in healthy people across ages. With a J-beta primer mix and a sample-barcoded 5' primer, a second PCR ran roughly 6 to 11 cycles. TCRdb independently ran MiXCR on the 5' RACE reads; one entry per CDR3 protein. The data hold about 500,000 distinct CDR3 sequences, with about 25% observed a single time. This sample also appeared in a second study, on T cells of mothers and their children.

The sample comprised blood. Receptors were obtained from a boy aged 5 to 17 in good health.

This clonotype was observed a few times. V is TRBV20-1 and J is TRBJ2-5; tentative D call: TRBD2 (6 bases). Trimming removed 1 base from V and 2 bases from J, with 8 bases in between. Per germline, CDR1 DFQATT and CDR2 SNEGSKA (reference sequence). This CDR3 has 13 residues. The CDR3 region has the DNA TGCAGTGCTAGAGGGGACTGGCAAGAGACCCAGTACTTC. This gives the protein CSARGDWQETQYF.

This rearrangement joins TRBV15 to TRBJ2-5, with 12 nucleotides matching TRBD2. The end of the DNA is better explained by TRBJ2-1, so the J call may be wrong. Germline V gene lookup returns CDR1 LNHNV and CDR2 YYDKDF (reference sequence). The CDR3 contains 16 residues. The CDR3 is CATSNPSGRATDEQFF. The CDR3 coding sequence is TGTGCCACCAGCAACCCTAGCGGGAGGGCCACGGATGAGCAGTTCTTC.

The rearrangement uses TRBV11-2 and TRBJ2-7; no clear D gene. Germline assignment: CDR1 SGHAT and CDR2 FQNNGV. V was pared by 3 bases and J by 3 bases, with 6 bases between. The CDR3 length is 12 residues. The CDR3 reads CASSFNVYEQYF. The CDR3 coding sequence is TGTGCCAGCAGCTTTAACGTCTACGAGCAGTACTTC.

The chain is built from TRBV20-1 and TRBJ2-3; 8 nucleotides match TRBD2. J gave up 1 base and V 6 bases, and 6 bases lay outside the gene matches. Germline V lookup: CDR1 DFQATT, CDR2 SNEGSKA (reference sequence). The CDR3 loop spans 14 amino acids. The CDR3, as DNA: TGCAGTGCCTTCTCGGGACTAGGCACAGATACGCAGTATTTT. Amino acids: CSAFSGLGTDTQYF.

This clonotype has at least ten counts. The chain joins TRBV2 to TRBJ1-1; a possible D gene is TRBD1 (5 bases). This CDR3 contains 11 residues. V was trimmed by 8 bases and J by 3 bases, leaving 7 bases between them. The V gene's germline CDR1 is SNHLY and CDR2 FYNNEI. CDR3 coding DNA: TGTGCCAGCCGAGGGGACACTGAAGCTTTCTTT. This gives the protein CASRGDTEAFF.